The rows below give T cell receptor beta chains drawn from one sample of a study of blood T cell repertoires in COVID-19. Produced via immunoSEQ multiplex PCR; TCRdb's table is partial and in-frame only. The sample has about 140,000 clones, roughly 80% seen once; the top ten hold approximately 15%. The sample comprised peripheral blood. These receptors were collected from a man aged 50-60 years with acute or convalescent COVID-19. Both conserved end residues are trimmed from each CDR3.

TRBV6-4	ASRSGNYGYT
TRBV7-9	ASSFWDRGLVNSPLH
TRBV2	ASSEAGQPIDGYT
TRBV6-1	ASSEYRGEKLF
TRBV6-2/TRBV6-3	ASSLQGGAYGYT
TRBV18	ASSPYRQPNFYGYT
TRBV20-1	SARDIYGYT
TRBV5-1	ASRLGSGNTIY
TRBV5-6	ASSLGQGRGVSRKNIQY
TRBV9	ASNELAGPSY
TRBV6-2/TRBV6-3	ASSVDTYGYT
TRBV14	ASSQHRDSGHNSPLH
TRBV3-1/TRBV3-2	ASSQAGLNTGELF
TRBV2	ASSVSGGSSYEQY
TRBV12-3/TRBV12-4	ASSLRGRNTIY
TRBV5-1	ASSLDIVNYGYT
TRBV6-2/TRBV6-3	ASSKRQGASNQPQH
TRBV19	ASSYLGLTEAF
TRBV5-1	ASSVEISNTGELF
TRBV5-6	ASSPPGGSAKNIQY
TRBV30	AWSVASYGYT
TRBV4-2	ASSPGSNTGELF
TRBV5-1	ASSADGQGAYGYT
TRBV6-5	ASITLGQGALGYT
TRBV10-3	AISGQGLPDTQY
TRBV5-6	ASSPTTGNEQY
TRBV5-1	ASSLEPGQGTEKLF
TRBV2	ASSEEKWQPQH
TRBV7-3	ASSFPGNTEAF
TRBV10-1	ASSESTRDWVNTGELF
TRBV9	ASSENLNQPQH
TRBV5-6	ASSRSGEQF
TRBV5-1	ASSMGQGIGYT
TRBV3-1/TRBV3-2	ASRSRGGGAYEQY
TRBV7-2	ASSDSFFGAQY
TRBV12-3/TRBV12-4	ASKSGGYNEQF
TRBV4-1	ASSARGNSNQPQH
TRBV9	ASSVGQGGRYGYT
TRBV11-2	ASSLSRGGFNEQF
TRBV5-1	ASSPPGDEKLF